Listed below are T cell receptor beta chains from one sample, sequenced in a study of long-term antiretroviral therapy in people with HIV. Profiling relied on immunoSEQ multiplex PCR, and the TCRdb table lists in-frame clones only, not all of them. The sample carries 28,000 or so clones, roughly 88% recorded once. Sequenced material: unsorted PBMCs, taken 0.5 years after starting antiretroviral therapy. These receptors were obtained from a woman younger than 35 with HIV. Both conserved end residues are trimmed from each CDR3. Each record gives: V gene, J gene, CDR3 protein.

>TRBV4-1|TRBJ2-7
ASSQDRVRESRRYEQY
>TRBV11-2|TRBJ1-2
ASSLVFGRGAEGYT
>TRBV10-3|TRBJ1-3
ATTRTGTGNTIY
>TRBV7-2|TRBJ1-2
ASSTTGWAYGYT
>TRBV6-1|TRBJ1-6
ASSGRRTGSGGIH
>TRBV5-6|TRBJ2-7
ASSWQGTYEQY
>TRBV2|TRBJ2-5
ASLAGVGETQY
>TRBV15|TRBJ1-5
ATRHGASDSNQPQH
>TRBV9|TRBJ2-2
ASSAWGQPNTGELF
>TRBV19|TRBJ2-7
ASSMNLRLAGSEQY
>TRBV10-1|TRBJ1-4
ARRPDSTNEKLF